This is a list of T cell receptor beta chains from one sample in a study of T cell responses to AZD1222 COVID-19 vaccine. Here immunoSEQ multiplex PCR was the method, and the copy in TCRdb shows in-frame clones only, minus some. The sample lists fewer than 85,000 clones, roughly 85% occurring once. Sequenced material: peripheral blood, taken 28 days after the second AZD1222 dose. The receptors stem from an adult who received the AZD1222 COVID-19 vaccine. Both conserved end residues are part of each CDR3. The D gene is left open where the match is weak. Not every row has a clone size; where given, it reads once, few, many or a size class.

size: -
J: TRBJ2-7
V: TRBV7-6
D: -
DNA: TGTGCCAGCAGCCCTACGAAGTTCTACGAGCAGTACTTC
CDR3: CASSPTKFYEQYF

size: -
J: TRBJ1-5
V: TRBV7-2
D: -
DNA: TGTGCCAGCAGCCTTCGGGGGCAGTCCCATCAGCCCCAGCATTTT
CDR3: CASSLRGQSHQPQHF

size: once
J: TRBJ1-5
V: TRBV28
D: -
DNA: TGTGCCAGCAGATGGGTCCCTAATCAGCCCCAGCATTTT
CDR3: CASRWVPNQPQHF

size: -
J: TRBJ1-1
V: TRBV7-9
D: -
DNA: TGTGCCAGCAGCCCCTCCAGGACACTCGGGTACACTGAAGCTTTCTTT
CDR3: CASSPSRTLGYTEAFF

size: -
J: TRBJ2-3
V: TRBV19
D: -
DNA: TGTGCCAGTAGTAAGCAGGGAGAAGATACGCAGTATTTT
CDR3: CASSKQGEDTQYF

size: -
J: TRBJ1-3
V: TRBV15
D: -
DNA: TGTGCCACCAGCAGAGATCTGGGAGGCGCTGGAAACACCATATATTTT
CDR3: CATSRDLGGAGNTIYF

size: -
J: TRBJ2-7
V: TRBV6-2/TRBV6-3
D: -
DNA: TGTGCCAGCAGTTCATTATTTGAGCAGTACTTC
CDR3: CASSSLFEQYF

size: -
J: TRBJ2-7
V: TRBV28
D: -
DNA: TGTGCCAGCAGTTTAGCCGGGACTGCCTCCTACGAGCAGTACTTC
CDR3: CASSLAGTASYEQYF

size: -
J: TRBJ1-5
V: TRBV6-6
D: TRBD1
DNA: TGTGCCAGCAGTTACTCAATGCGGGACAGCCGGTCGCCCCAGCATTTT
CDR3: CASSYSMRDSRSPQHF

size: -
J: TRBJ2-1
V: TRBV6-5
D: TRBD1
DNA: TGTGCCAGCAGCTGGACAGGGGGTTACAATGAGCAGTTCTTC
CDR3: CASSWTGGYNEQFF

size: medium-sized
J: TRBJ1-2
V: TRBV27
D: -
DNA: TGTGCCAGCAGTTTAAGTCTAGGAGTGGGTGGCTACACCTTC
CDR3: CASSLSLGVGGYTF

size: many
J: TRBJ1-2
V: TRBV21-1
D: -
DNA: TGTGCCAGCATAAGACCCGGACAGGGGCCTTATGGCTACACCTTC
CDR3: CASIRPGQGPYGYTF

size: once
J: TRBJ2-1
V: TRBV5-1
D: TRBD1
DNA: TGCGCCAGCAGCTTGAGGCAGGGGGAAGCCAATGAGCAGTTCTTC
CDR3: CASSLRQGEANEQFF

size: -
J: TRBJ1-4
V: TRBV7-2
D: -
DNA: TGTGCCAGCAGCTCCAGGACAGAGGGGAAACTGTTTTTT
CDR3: CASSSRTEGKLFF

size: -
J: TRBJ1-1
V: TRBV7-9
D: TRBD1
DNA: TGTGCCAGCAGCCAAGGACAGGGGGCGAACACTGAAGCTTTCTTT
CDR3: CASSQGQGANTEAFF

size: -
J: TRBJ2-7
V: TRBV7-9
D: -
DNA: TGTGCCAGCAGCTCCACGGGCGGGAAGACCTACGAGCAGTACTTC
CDR3: CASSSTGGKTYEQYF

size: -
J: TRBJ2-1
V: TRBV14
D: -
DNA: TGTGCCAGCAGCCACGACAGGATCCCCTTGGACAATGAGCAGTTCTTC
CDR3: CASSHDRIPLDNEQFF

size: -
J: TRBJ1-1
V: TRBV28
D: -
DNA: TGTGCCAGCAGAGCAGGACAGCTCAACACTGAAGCTTTCTTT
CDR3: CASRAGQLNTEAFF

size: once
J: TRBJ2-1
V: TRBV11-3
D: TRBD2
DNA: TGTGCCAGCAGCTTAGGGCAGAGCGGGAGCCTCAATGAGCAGTTCTTC
CDR3: CASSLGQSGSLNEQFF

size: -
J: TRBJ1-3
V: TRBV7-2
D: -
DNA: TGTGCCAGCAGCTTAAATCATCCATCCTCTGGAAACACCATATATTTT
CDR3: CASSLNHPSSGNTIYF

size: few
J: TRBJ2-7
V: TRBV11-2
D: -
DNA: TGTGCCAGCAGTCCCGCCGCAACCGGGACAACCCCTTACGAGCAGTACTTC
CDR3: CASSPAATGTTPYEQYF

size: -
J: TRBJ2-3
V: TRBV7-2
D: TRBD2
DNA: TGTGCCAGCAGCAAAACCCGACTAGCTATAAGCTTGACAGATACGCAGTATTTT
CDR3: CASSKTRLAISLTDTQYF

size: -
J: TRBJ1-2
V: TRBV7-9
D: TRBD1
DNA: TGTGCCAGCAGCATCACAGGGGGCGTCGGCTATGGCTACACCTTC
CDR3: CASSITGGVGYGYTF

size: -
J: TRBJ2-1
V: TRBV7-2
D: -
DNA: TGTGCCAGCAGCCCTCGTTCGGGGTCCGTTAGCAATGAGCAGTTCTTC
CDR3: CASSPRSGSVSNEQFF

size: many
J: TRBJ2-7
V: TRBV9
D: TRBD2
DNA: TGTGCCAGCAGCGGGGGCAGGACTAGCGGGAGAGGTGAGCAGTACTTC
CDR3: CASSGGRTSGRGEQYF

size: once
J: TRBJ1-2
V: TRBV27
D: -
DNA: TGTGCCAGCAGTTTCTCGGGGACGCTAGCTAACTATGGCTACACCTTC
CDR3: CASSFSGTLANYGYTF

size: once
J: TRBJ1-4
V: TRBV6-5
D: -
DNA: TGTGCCAGCACCCACCATTCGGGTAGTAATGAAAAACTGTTTTTT
CDR3: CASTHHSGSNEKLFF

size: -
J: TRBJ1-2
V: TRBV10-3
D: TRBD1
DNA: TGTGCCATCACGGACAGGGCAGATGGCTACACCTTC
CDR3: CAITDRADGYTF

size: -
J: TRBJ2-5
V: TRBV9
D: -
DNA: TGTGCCAGCAGCGTAGGAGGAGGGGGCGCGCGGGAGACCCAGTACTTC
CDR3: CASSVGGGGARETQYF

size: -
J: TRBJ2-6
V: TRBV3-1/TRBV3-2
D: TRBD1
DNA: TGTGCCAGCAGCCAGGGACAGAACTCTGGGGCCAACGTCCTGACTTTC
CDR3: CASSQGQNSGANVLTF

size: -
J: TRBJ2-2
V: TRBV9
D: TRBD2
DNA: TGTGCCAGCAGCCCATCGGGACTAGGTACCGGGGAGCTGTTTTTT
CDR3: CASSPSGLGTGELFF

size: -
J: TRBJ2-2
V: TRBV9
D: TRBD2
DNA: TGTGCCAGCAGCGTCTCCCATAGGACTAGCGGGAGGTCGAACACCGGGGAGCTGTTTTTT
CDR3: CASSVSHRTSGRSNTGELFF

size: -
J: TRBJ2-1
V: TRBV2
D: -
DNA: TGTGCCAGCAGTGTAGCGGTGCGCCACAATGAGCAGTTCTTC
CDR3: CASSVAVRHNEQFF

size: once
J: TRBJ1-4
V: TRBV11-1
D: -
DNA: TGTGCCAGCAGCCTACAGGGACGACAGAGAAAACTGTTTTTT
CDR3: CASSLQGRQRKLFF

size: -
J: TRBJ2-6
V: TRBV5-1
D: -
DNA: TGCGCCAGCAGCGCAAACAGGGCTGGGGCCAACGTCCTGACTTTC
CDR3: CASSANRAGANVLTF

size: -
J: TRBJ2-2
V: TRBV10-3
D: -
DNA: TGTGCCATCGGAAGAGGGGGCGGGAGCACCGGGGAGCTGTTTTTT
CDR3: CAIGRGGGSTGELFF

size: -
J: TRBJ2-3
V: TRBV7-2
D: -
DNA: TGTGCCAGCAGCTTTGCTGGGCTGAGCACAGATACGCAGTATTTT
CDR3: CASSFAGLSTDTQYF

size: -
J: TRBJ1-3
V: TRBV5-1
D: -
DNA: TGCGCCAGCAGCGGGCCGGGACCGATGAGCTCTGGAAACACCATATATTTT
CDR3: CASSGPGPMSSGNTIYF

size: -
J: TRBJ1-3
V: TRBV5-1
D: -
DNA: TGCGCCAGCAGCTTGGATCTAGGAAACACCATATATTTT
CDR3: CASSLDLGNTIYF

size: -
J: TRBJ2-3
V: TRBV9
D: -
DNA: TGTGCCAGCAGCCCAGAGAGGGCAGGGAGCCAACATACGCAGTATTTT
CDR3: CASSPERAGSQHTQYF

size: -
J: TRBJ1-6
V: TRBV28
D: -
DNA: TGTGCCAGCAGTTTAAGAGTTGAGACCCTCCACTTT
CDR3: CASSLRVETLHF

size: -
J: TRBJ2-5
V: TRBV14
D: -
DNA: TGTGCCAGCAGCCAATCTTTTGAGACCCAGTACTTC
CDR3: CASSQSFETQYF

size: -
J: TRBJ2-7
V: TRBV5-4
D: TRBD1
DNA: TGTGCCAGCAGCATGGCAGGGGGCGTCGAGCAGTACTTC
CDR3: CASSMAGGVEQYF

size: few
J: TRBJ1-3
V: TRBV4-1
D: TRBD1
DNA: TGCGCCAGCAGCCAAGACGACAGGGCTGGAAACACCATATATTTT
CDR3: CASSQDDRAGNTIYF

size: -
J: TRBJ1-1
V: TRBV15
D: -
DNA: TGTGCCACCAGCAGAGATCGTCCAGCGAACACTGAAGCTTTCTTT
CDR3: CATSRDRPANTEAFF

size: -
J: TRBJ1-1
V: TRBV10-3
D: -
DNA: TGTGCCATCAGTTCAGGGGAGACTGAAGCTTTCTTT
CDR3: CAISSGETEAFF

size: few
J: TRBJ1-1
V: TRBV14
D: -
DNA: TGTGCCAGCAGCCCCCCGGAAGAAAGGAACACTGAAGCTTTCTTT
CDR3: CASSPPEERNTEAFF

size: once
J: TRBJ2-3
V: TRBV28
D: TRBD1
DNA: TGTGCCAGCAGTTCCGGACAGGGGGATACGCAGTATTTT
CDR3: CASSSGQGDTQYF

size: few
J: TRBJ1-2
V: TRBV6-5
D: -
DNA: TGTGCCAGCAGTTACCGGGCCGGTAACTATGGCTACACCTTC
CDR3: CASSYRAGNYGYTF